One and the same sample provided the 19 T cell receptor beta chains below, sequenced in a study of cytotoxic CD8 clonotypes in ibrutinib-treated CLL. The method was immunoSEQ multiplex PCR; TCRdb's version includes in-frame clones alone and lacks a portion of them. This table holds approximately 330,000 clones, around four fifths found once. The specimen was PBMCs, collected before ibrutinib treatment. Source of these receptors: a human donor with chronic lymphocytic leukemia.

The chain carries TRBV6-1 and TRBJ2-7, with 10 bases fitting TRBD2. Germline-derived CDR1 and CDR2 are MNHNS and SASEGT. The CDR3 has 14 residues. Unmatched junction bases numbered 3, after V lost 7 bases and J lost 0 bases. CDR3 sequence: CASTGTSDSYEQYF. The CDR3 DNA reads TGTGCCAGCACCGGGACTAGCGACTCCTACGAGCAGTACTTC.

The chain couples TRBV7-2 to TRBJ1-4; unclear D gene. Trimming took 5 bases from V and 8 from J, leaving 12 bases between them. This CDR3 has 13 amino acids. Germline loops: CDR1 SGHTA, CDR2 FQGNSA. CDR3 sequence: CASSPRRREKLFF. DNA of the CDR3: TGTGCCAGCAGCCCCCGGAGGAGGGAAAAACTGTTTTTT.

The V call is TRBV30, the J call TRBJ2-1, with TRBD2 matching over 8 bases. This CDR3 has 14 residues. Trimming at V came to 4 bases and at J to 7 bases, leaving 9 bases not matched to a gene. Germline-derived CDR1 and CDR2 are GTSNPN and SVGIG (reference sequence). The CDR3 sequence is CAWTFAGGLNEQFF. In DNA form, the CDR3 reads TGTGCCTGGACCTTTGCGGGAGGCTTGAATGAGCAGTTCTTC.

The chain employs TRBV18 and TRBJ2-3, with D tentatively TRBD2 (5 bases). The V gene lost 3 bases and the J gene lost 3 bases, with 10 bases spanning the gap. Per the germline V gene, CDR1 is KGHSH and CDR2 is LQKENI. CDR3 size: 14 residues. The CDR3 nucleotides are TGTGCCAGCTCACCTTCGTCGGGGACAGATACGCAGTATTTT. It translates to CASSPSSGTDTQYF.

The chain joins TRBV25-1 to TRBJ2-1, with TRBD1 as a possible D gene (6 bases). CDR1 and CDR2 from the germline V gene are MGHDK and SYGVNS. V dropped 4 bases and J dropped 6 bases, with 19 bases sitting between them. The CDR3 totals 16 residues. Here the CDR3 reads CASSAAPGTRPNEQFF. The CDR3 DNA reads as TGTGCCAGCAGTGCCGCACCCGGGACACGACCCAATGAGCAGTTCTTC.

This clone appeared once. The chain employs TRBV25-1 and TRBJ1-4, with D maybe TRBD1 (5 bases). The CDR3 consists of 16 residues. Germline CDR1 MGHDK, CDR2 SYGVNS. V lost 5 bases and J lost 0, with 13 bases in between. The CDR3 loop is CASSFSTGATNEKLFF. The CDR3 nucleotides are TGTGCCAGCAGTTTTTCTACAGGTGCAACTAATGAAAAACTGTTTTTT.

The chain combines TRBV9 with TRBJ1-5; D call uncertain. Trimming pared 4 bases from V and 2 bases from J, leaving 7 bases between. Germline V lookup: CDR1 SGDLS, CDR2 YYNGEE. The CDR3 length is 13 residues. The CDR3: CASSRSGNQPQHF. The CDR3 bases are TGTGCCAGCAGCAGATCTGGCAATCAGCCCCAGCATTTT.

This chain links TRBV11-2 with TRBJ2-7; D possibly corresponds to TRBD1 (6 bases). Looked up from germline, CDR1 is SGHAT and CDR2 is FQNNGV. The length of the CDR3 is 14 residues. Trimming left V 5 bases short and J 0 bases short, with 11 bases between. For the CDR3, the DNA is TGTGCCAGCAGCAAGGACAGCAGCTCCTACGAGCAGTACTTC. Residues: CASSKDSSSYEQYF.

V and J are TRBV7-6 and TRBJ2-1; D possibly matches TRBD1 or TRBD2 (5 bases each). CDR3 length equals 15 residues. Germline-derived CDR1 and CDR2 are SGHVS and FNYEAQ. Trimming cost V 11 bases and J 4 bases, with 21 bases left between them. The CDR3 DNA reads TGTGCCTCAGCAGTCGGGGACGGATTTTACAATGAGCAGTTCTTC. Amino acid sequence: CASAVGDGFYNEQFF.

The chain links TRBV11-2 to TRBJ1-5; 11 nucleotides agree with TRBD1. The CDR3 runs to 15 residues. Germline values: CDR1 SGHAT, CDR2 FQNNGV. Trimming cost V 5 bases and J 5 bases; bases outside gene matches: 5. The CDR3 region has the DNA TGTGCCAGCAGCGCCCGGACAGGGGGCGATCAGCCCCAGCATTTT. This encodes CASSARTGGDQPQHF.

The J gene is TRBJ2-1, the V gene TRBV5-1; a possible D gene is TRBD2 (6 bases). This CDR3 has 21 amino acids. Germline CDR1 is SGHRS and CDR2 is YFSETQ. Trimming removed 2 bases at V and 0 bases at J, with 27 bases between. CDR3 bases: TGCGCCAGCAGCTTAAGATGGGGACTGGGGGGAGCGGCTAGCTCCTACAATGAGCAGTTCTTC. It is translated as CASSLRWGLGGAASSYNEQFF.

V usage is TRBV27 and J usage is TRBJ2-1, with 13 bases identical to TRBD2. Germline lookup yields CDR1 MNHEY and CDR2 SMNVEV (reference sequence). This CDR3 spans 17 amino acids. V trimming: 4 bases; J trimming: 6 bases; junction bases outside the gene matches: 9. CDR3 DNA sequence: TGTGCCAGCAGTTGGAGGGGGACTAGCGGGAAGTTCAATGAGCAGTTCTTC. Encoded protein: CASSWRGTSGKFNEQFF.

The V gene is TRBV6-5, the J gene TRBJ1-2; 7 bases agree with TRBD1. CDR1 MNHEY and CDR2 SVGAGI come from the germline V gene. Trimming removed 6 bases from V and 4 bases from J; junction bases left unmatched: 8. The CDR3 covers 14 residues. The CDR3 is CASSRAGGGYGYTF. CDR3 in DNA: TGTGCCAGCAGCCGTGCAGGGGGAGGCTATGGCTACACCTTC.

The DNA of the CDR3 is TGTGCCAGCAGCTTTTCTAGCGGCAGGAATGAGCAGTTCTTC. Amino acid sequence: CASSFSSGRNEQFF. The J gene is TRBJ2-1, the V gene TRBV11-1; 7 nucleotides agree with TRBD2. The CDR3 has 14 amino acids. V lost 3 bases, J lost 7 bases, and 6 bases stayed unmatched. Per the germline V gene, CDR1 is SGHAT and CDR2 is FQDESV (reference sequence).

The CDR3 region is CASSPYPGGTGANVLTF. The DNA of the CDR3 is TGTGCCAGCAGTCCCTATCCAGGGGGTACTGGGGCCAACGTCCTGACTTTC. The chain couples TRBV7-3 to TRBJ2-6, with TRBD1 matching over 7 bases. The CDR3 is 17 amino acids. With 6 bases clipped from V and 2 bases from J, the junction kept 10 bases outside the gene matches. Germline V gene sequence: CDR1 SGHTA, CDR2 FQGTGA.

This rearrangement joins TRBV19 to TRBJ2-2; a possible D gene is TRBD1 (6 bases). The germline CDR1 and CDR2 sequences are LNHDA and SQIVND (reference sequence). The CDR3 is made up of 16 amino acids. The V gene lost 5 bases and the J gene lost 2 bases, with 15 bases spanning the gap. The DNA of the CDR3 is TGTGCCAGTAGTTCCCCGGGACAAATTAACACCGGGGAGCTGTTTTTT. Protein sequence: CASSSPGQINTGELFF. The full variable domain, rest sourced from reference TRBV19 and TRBJ2-2, is DGGITQSPKYLFRKEGQNVTLSCEQNLNHDAMYWYRQDPGQGLRLIYYSQIVNDFQKGDIAEGYSVSREKKESFPLTVTSAQKNPTAFYLCASSSPGQINTGELFFGEGSRLTVL.

Points on this clone: Other DNA sequences within the sample encode an identical CDR3. This chain links TRBV28 with TRBJ2-7; no reliable D call. The CDR3 length is 12 residues. Germline V lookup: CDR1 MDHEN, CDR2 SYDVKM. Deletions cut 5 bases from V and 4 bases from J, with 9 bases between. The chain's CDR3 is CASSPGLYEQYF. In nucleotides, the CDR3 is TGTGCCAGCAGTCCCGGGTTATACGAGCAGTACTTC. Together with reference TRBV28 and TRBJ2-7, the CDR3 gives the full variable domain: DVKVTQSSRYLVKRTGEKVFLECVQDMDHENMFWYRQDPGLGLRLIYFSYDVKMKEKGDIPEGYSVSREKKERFSLILESASTNQTSMYLCASSPGLYEQYFGPGTRLTVT.

The V gene is TRBV7-9, the J gene TRBJ2-5; 14 positions match TRBD2. This CDR3 has 16 amino acids. CDR1 and CDR2 (germline): SEHNR, FQNEAQ (reference sequence). V dropped 7 bases and J dropped 5; count of bases not matched to a gene: 9. The CDR3 region is CASTRLAGGLGETQYF. The DNA of the CDR3 is TGTGCCAGCACCCGACTAGCGGGAGGGCTGGGGGAGACCCAGTACTTC.

The genes are TRBV27 and TRBJ2-2; TRBD2 matches at 8 bases. V gave up 5 bases and J gave up 3 bases; unmatched junction bases: 8. Germline V gene lookup returns CDR1 MNHEY and CDR2 SMNVEV (reference sequence). This CDR3 contains 16 residues. The CDR3 is CASSPPPGGYTGELFF. The CDR3 DNA reads as TGTGCCAGCAGTCCCCCTCCGGGAGGGTACACCGGGGAGCTGTTTTTT.